The rows below give T cell receptor beta chains drawn from one sample of a study of cytomegalovirus exposure and HLA in healthy donors. Sequencing used immunoSEQ multiplex PCR; TCRdb keeps in-frame clones, though not all of them. This sample carries some 80,000 clones, around 79% of them seen once, and the ten largest clones take approximately 1.5%. The sample was PBMCs. All receptors derive from a man aged 35 to 55 in good health and CMV-seronegative. Each CDR3 is given with its conserved first and last residue. The order of the fields is clone size, V gene, J gene, CDR3 protein. For some rows the clone size is stated as once, few or many, or as a class when expanded; others skip it.

.,TRBV7-9,TRBJ1-5,CSSSNKPGTGDSNQPQHF
.,TRBV2,TRBJ2-7,CASTTLAGGSYEQYF
.,TRBV28,TRBJ2-7,CASSLGGSYEQYF
.,TRBV2,TRBJ1-1,CASSELASFEF
.,TRBV15,TRBJ2-1,CATSSAGGAGSSYNEQFF
once,TRBV30,TRBJ2-1,CAWNTAGIHNEQFF
.,TRBV6-6,TRBJ1-4,CASKMGGEGEKLFF
.,TRBV7-9,TRBJ2-2,CSSSPGGTAGRELFF
.,TRBV7-6,TRBJ1-3,CASSSQGANSGNTIYF
.,TRBV7-9,TRBJ2-7,CSSSSPASRKGYEQYF
.,TRBV5-1,TRBJ2-7,CASSRNRGQGEQYF
.,TRBV4-2,TRBJ2-7,CASSPGTSGYEQYF
.,TRBV2,TRBJ1-6,CASRWTADRSPLHF
.,TRBV15,TRBJ1-1,CATSSGPASTEAFF
.,TRBV4-1,TRBJ1-4,CASSRTGQGGTTNEKLFF
.,TRBV9,TRBJ2-1,CASSGSSANNEQFF
.,TRBV7-2,TRBJ2-7,CASSFTGGRSSYEQYF
few,TRBV5-1,TRBJ1-2,CASSSLQGANYGYTF
few,TRBV5-8,TRBJ2-3,CASRWASAPGTQYF
once,TRBV4-1,TRBJ1-4,CASSQDPLATNEKLFF
once,TRBV7-9,TRBJ2-1,CASSPIGTSGRGNNEQFF
.,TRBV6-5,TRBJ1-3,CASSYTGKAGNTIYF
few,TRBV11-2,TRBJ1-3,CASSSVPGQGSAGNTIYF
.,TRBV5-5,TRBJ2-7,CASSLSPGTDLYEQYF
.,TRBV27,TRBJ1-1,CASSSAPGTAPNTEAFF
.,TRBV6-1,TRBJ1-3,CASTRQGVQGNTIYF
.,TRBV27,TRBJ2-7,CASSRDLSTFEQYF
.,TRBV5-1,TRBJ2-1,CASSPDALAGGVEQFF
.,TRBV10-3,TRBJ2-7,CATLNRSSYEQYF
.,TRBV6-5,TRBJ2-7,CASRPPGQGAHEQYF
.,TRBV2,TRBJ2-4,CASSEERASNIQYF
.,TRBV2,TRBJ2-3,CASFGREGSTDTQYF
.,TRBV6-6,TRBJ2-2,CASSARGLNTGELFF
.,TRBV5-1,TRBJ2-5,CASSLGRTGALETQYF
.,TRBV28,TRBJ1-1,CASSLGGTGNTEAFF
once,TRBV5-5,TRBJ2-1,CASSRRTLSSYNEQFF
.,TRBV15,TRBJ2-1,CATSRDNFSGAEQFF
.,TRBV11-2,TRBJ2-4,CASSLTSGSSKNIQYF
.,TRBV5-1,TRBJ2-1,CASSLYGLVNEQFF